These 7 T cell receptor beta chains were sequenced from one sample in a study of blood T cell repertoires in COVID-19. Assay used: immunoSEQ multiplex PCR; TCRdb lists only in-frame clones, some missing. The sample consists of 150,000 to 200,000 clones, more than 85% of them appearing once. Sequenced sample: peripheral blood. These receptors were collected from a man aged 50-59 years with acute or convalescent COVID-19.

This chain uses TRBV30 with TRBJ2-7; D possibly corresponds to TRBD1 (6 bases). Germline CDR1 GTSNPN, CDR2 SVGIG (reference sequence). V lost 1 base and J 4 bases, leaving 17 bases between the germline ends. The CDR3 covers 15 residues. This CDR3 reads CAWSGWGHGAYEQYF. CDR3 in DNA: TGTGCCTGGAGTGGTTGGGGACACGGAGCGTACGAGCAGTACTTC.

The chain has TRBV6-6 and TRBJ1-4, with 7 positions matching TRBD1. Trimming cost V 8 bases and J 4 bases; bases outside gene matches: 4. Per the germline V gene, CDR1 is MNHNY and CDR2 is SVGAGI (reference sequence). This CDR3 spans 13 amino acids. This CDR3 is CASLRGSNEKLFF. DNA for the CDR3: TGTGCCAGCCTCAGGGGGAGTAATGAAAAACTGTTTTTT.

This chain joins TRBV7-8 and TRBJ1-3, with a weak D call TRBD1 (5 bases). This CDR3 comprises 16 residues. V lost 3 bases to trimming and J lost 0 bases, with 12 bases between them. The germline V gene encodes CDR1 SGHVS and CDR2 FQNEAQ. As DNA, the CDR3 is TGTGCCAGCAGCTTGGAGGGGCCAGCCTCTGGAAACACCATATATTTT. As protein: CASSLEGPASGNTIYF.

This chain joins TRBV10-3 and TRBJ1-6; 8 nucleotides agree with TRBD1. This CDR3 comprises 14 residues. Looked up from germline, CDR1 is ENHRY and CDR2 is SYGVKD. V was clipped by 9 bases and J by 6 bases; unmatched bases: 7. Here the CDR3 DNA reads TGTGCCATAGGACAGACAGGGGTTAATTCACCCCTCCACTTT. Protein product: CAIGQTGVNSPLHF.

The chain recombines TRBV9 with TRBJ2-1; tentative D call: TRBD2 (7 bases). CDR1 is SGDLS, CDR2 YYNGEE, per germline. The CDR3 runs to 15 residues. Trimming left V 0 bases short and J 7 bases short, with 14 bases between. CDR3 coding DNA: TGTGCCAGCAGCGTAGCTGGAGGGGGGGTGAATGAGCAGTTCTTC. Translating gives CASSVAGGGVNEQFF.

V and J are TRBV29-1 and TRBJ2-2; D possibly corresponds to TRBD2 (7 bases). CDR1 is SQVTM, CDR2 ANQGSEA, per germline. The V and J ends lost 6 bases and 3 bases respectively, with 26 bases between them. The CDR3 sequence is 18 residues long. CDR3: CSVRAGFIRDTYTGELFF. The DNA of the CDR3 is TGCAGCGTCCGAGCGGGGTTCATCCGGGACACATACACCGGGGAGCTGTTTTTT.

The rearrangement uses TRBV11-2 and TRBJ2-2, with 7 bases fitting TRBD2. The J segment lost 6 bases and the V segment lost 8 bases, leaving 3 bases of the junction unmatched. The CDR3 covers 12 residues. Looked up from germline, CDR1 is SGHAT and CDR2 is FQNNGV. CDR3 coding DNA: TGTGCCAGCTGCCGGGGGGCCGGGGAGCTGTTTTTT. It encodes CASCRGAGELFF. Full variable domain (missing parts from reference TRBV11-2 and TRBJ2-2): EAGVAQSPRYKIIEKRQSVAFWCNPISGHATLYWYQQILGQGPKLLIQFQNNGVVDDSQLPKDRFSAERLKGVDSTLKIQPAKLEDSAVYLCASCRGAGELFFGEGSRLTVL.